This T cell receptor beta chain comes out of a study of PD-L1 blockade in urothelial cancer (dated by TCRdb to 2016 to 2017). Broadly, across the study: Therapy was started in about 2014 for all patients, and atezolizumab 1,200 mg was administered intravenously every 3 weeks. About 90% of the roughly 29 patients were identified as males with urothelial cancer of bladder origin, and a prior smoking history was reported by 18 of 29 patients. Patients had an ECOG performance status of 0 or 1 and had received between 0 and 3 prior chemotherapy regimens. Blood samples were analyzed at 3 weeks after treatment start (second dose) and at 6 weeks after treatment start. Blood samples yielded a median of roughly 150,000 T cells and some 80,000 unique TCRs, with median clonality around 0.083. Somatic, immune and clinical correlates of response to PD-L1 blockade with atezolizumab in urothelial cancer were the focus of an exploratory multi-omic analysis. Pretreatment tumor samples, along with matched peripheral blood collected serially before and after atezolizumab treatment, underwent TCR sequencing. Durable clinical benefit meant progression-free survival longer than 6 months, and TCR features were also tested against progression-free and overall survival. Whole exome sequencing and RNA sequencing of pretreatment tumors were performed alongside TCR sequencing in the same patients. Durable clinical benefit was achieved by nine patients and was not achieved by 20 patients. Approximately 30 patients had pretreatment blood TCR-seq, some 24 had at least one posttreatment blood collection, and some 24 had tumor TCR-seq.

Each PCR received spiked-in synthetic TCR analog templates so that absolute template abundance could be estimated from read counts. Using the immunoSEQ assay, TCRbeta CDR3 regions were amplified from genomic DNA with bias-controlled V and J gene primers. Rearranged TCRbeta segments were sequenced at approximately 20X coverage. Turning to the authors' computational methods: Clustering was used to correct sequencing errors, and CDR3s were annotated against IMGT so that V, D and J genes could be assigned. Out-of-frame and stop-codon sequences were excluded, and only productive TCRbeta rearrangements were used in downstream analyses. To compute clonality, Shannon entropy was normalized by the log of the number of unique productive sequences and then subtracted from one. Clones differing between time points or between blood and tumor were identified using Fisher's exact test with Benjamini-Hochberg correction, with an adjusted p below 0.01 applied as the threshold. Entries here come from immuneACCESS through TCRdb and include only in-frame sequences with V and J called. Some clones fail to appear in such tables; in the studies checked, an unresolved V gene covers under half of the shortfall, and the cause of the remainder is unknown. V, J and clone size derive from that table, while D and trimming were established from the DNA sequence. The sample table lists 30,000 or so clones, about nine tenths of them with a count of one. The ten largest clones represent 8% of the sample.

On the study overall, not on this receptor specifically: Because of the small sample size (n ≈ 29) and the many exploratory analyses performed, the results are intended to be regarded as hypothesis-generating. Improved progression-free and overall survival was found to be associated with pretreatment peripheral blood TCR clonality below the median. Greater expansion of tumor-associated TCR clones in peripheral blood 3 weeks after the start of treatment was observed in patients with durable benefit (n ≈ 24, p = 0.022).

The sample's time point label is to be understood as: peripheral blood 6 weeks after treatment start. A total of 25 to 35 patients with locally advanced or metastatic urothelial carcinoma, treated at Memorial Sloan Kettering on a trial protocol, made up the cohort. Peripheral blood mononuclear cells were collected from each patient pretreatment and during treatment, giving between 1 and 8 total time points per patient. The Qiagen DNeasy Blood extraction kit was used to purify genomic DNA from total PBMCs and from tumor samples. PBMCs were collected pretreatment and during treatment, and were isolated and stored as previously described. CDR1 LGHNA and CDR2 YNFKEQ are derived from the germline V gene. The CDR3 numbers 16 residues from cysteine through phenylalanine. Only the CDR3 region is kept as DNA, spanning 48 bases read in frame from base 1. V gives up 0 bases and J gives up 2 bases, and the segment between their germline ends measures 14 bases.

As regards this clone: Its cognate antigen has yet to be identified. Base qualities are not provided; no much larger clone lies one nucleotide away.

This sample comprised PBMCs, obtained around atezolizumab (anti-PD-L1) treatment. The TCR comes from a man aged 80 or over with urothelial cancer. Recombination connected TRBV4-2 to TRBJ2-7; the D gene is possibly TRBD1, with 7 bases matching. The DNA is as follows: TGTGCCAGCAGCCAAGAGGGGGGACAGCGCCCCTACGAGCAGTACTTC. Translation gives CASSQEGGQRPYEQYF.